There are a few counts of the clone carrying this TCR beta chain. Its antigen is still unknown. Produced via immunoSEQ multiplex PCR; TCRdb's table is partial and in-frame only. Of about 2 million clones in the sample, roughly 95% were seen once. V lost 7 bases and J lost 1; bases outside the gene matches: 0. Germline V lookup: CDR1 SGHRS, CDR2 YFSETQ. The CDR3 length is 13 residues. Positive CCR7 selection of CD45RO-negative cells yielded the naive CD8 cells, and terminally differentiated effector memory CD45RA+ cells were excluded. The sample originates from a study of shared clonotypes between healthy human individuals. Turning to the study itself: Three CD4 naive, three CD4 memory, two CD8 naive and one CD8 memory plate were used per donor. Regarding the study as a whole: Shared clonotypes: 4.5% to 6.5% naive CD4, around 3.4% naive CD8, about 2.2% memory CD4, around 0.4% memory CD8. Some clonotypes were shared by all four sorted-subset donors, while others were not shared. The non-shared ones had lower generation probabilities than the shared ones. Tissues were not sampled, only blood, and their repertoires likely differ.

Sequencing used naive CD8+ T cells sorted from blood. J is TRBJ2-7 and V is TRBV5-1; TRBD2 aligns across 12 bases. This TCR was sampled from a man younger than 35 in good health. The CDR3, as DNA: TGCGCCAGCGGACTAGCGGGATCCTACGAGCAGTACTTC. Amino acids: CASGLAGSYEQYF.